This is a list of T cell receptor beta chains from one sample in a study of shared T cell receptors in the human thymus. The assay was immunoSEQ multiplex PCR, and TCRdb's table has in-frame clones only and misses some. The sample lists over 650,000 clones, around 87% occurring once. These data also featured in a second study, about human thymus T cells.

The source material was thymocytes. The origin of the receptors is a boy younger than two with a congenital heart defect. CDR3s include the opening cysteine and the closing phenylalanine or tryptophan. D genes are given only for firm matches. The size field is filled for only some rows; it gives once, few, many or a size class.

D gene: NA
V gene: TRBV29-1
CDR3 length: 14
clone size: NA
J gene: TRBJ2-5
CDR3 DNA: TGCAGCGTTCTAAATCAGAGGCCGTGCGGGACCCAGTACTTC
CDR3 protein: CSVLNQRPCGTQYF

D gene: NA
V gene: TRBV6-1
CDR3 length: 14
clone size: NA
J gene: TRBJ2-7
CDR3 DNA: TGTGCCAGCACCGAACGGGGTCCTCTTTACGAGCAGTACTTC
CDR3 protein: CASTERGPLYEQYF

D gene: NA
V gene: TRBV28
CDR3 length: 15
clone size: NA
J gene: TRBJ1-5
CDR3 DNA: TGTGCCAGCAGCCCCCCTGGACCGGGGTATCAGCCCCAGCATTTT
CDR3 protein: CASSPPGPGYQPQHF

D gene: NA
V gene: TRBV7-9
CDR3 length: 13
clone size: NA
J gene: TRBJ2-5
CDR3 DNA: TGTGCCAGCAGCTTAAACAGGGTTTGGACCCAGTACTTC
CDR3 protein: CASSLNRVWTQYF

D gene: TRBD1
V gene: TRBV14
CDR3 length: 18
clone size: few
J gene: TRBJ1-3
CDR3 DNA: TGTGCCAGCAGCCAGGACAGGGGACAAAACGAAACTGGAAACACCATATATTTT
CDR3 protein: CASSQDRGQNETGNTIYF

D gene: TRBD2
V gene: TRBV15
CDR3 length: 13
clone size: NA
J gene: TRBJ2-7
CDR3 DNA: TGTGCCACCAGCAGGCGCGGGAGTTTAGAGCAGTACTTC
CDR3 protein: CATSRRGSLEQYF

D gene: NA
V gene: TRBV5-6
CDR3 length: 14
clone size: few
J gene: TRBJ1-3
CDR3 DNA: TGTGCCAGCAGCTTGGAACAAACTGGAAACACCATATATTTT
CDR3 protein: CASSLEQTGNTIYF

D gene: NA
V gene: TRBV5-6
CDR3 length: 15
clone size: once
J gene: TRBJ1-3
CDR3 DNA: TGTGCCAGCAGCTTGGGACTTGTATCTGGAAACACCATATATTTT
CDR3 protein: CASSLGLVSGNTIYF

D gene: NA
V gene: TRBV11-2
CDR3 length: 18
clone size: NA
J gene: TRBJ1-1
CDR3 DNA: TGTGCCAGCAGCCCCCCTCCCAGGGATGGGTTTTTAAGGACTGAAGCTTTCTTT
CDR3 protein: CASSPPPRDGFLRTEAFF

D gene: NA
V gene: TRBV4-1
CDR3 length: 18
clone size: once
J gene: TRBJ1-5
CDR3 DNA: TGCGCCAGCAGCCAAGGACAGGAGGAACCATATAGCAATCAGCCCCAGCATTTT
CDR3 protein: CASSQGQEEPYSNQPQHF

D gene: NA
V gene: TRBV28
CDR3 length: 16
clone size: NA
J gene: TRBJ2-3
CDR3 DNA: TGTGCCAGCAGTTTAGCGGACAGGGACTACACAGATACGCAGTATTTT
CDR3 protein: CASSLADRDYTDTQYF

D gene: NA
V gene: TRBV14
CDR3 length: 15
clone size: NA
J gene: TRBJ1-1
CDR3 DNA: TGTGCCAGCAGCCAAGATAGCGCGGTAAACACTGAAGCTTTCTTT
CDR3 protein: CASSQDSAVNTEAFF

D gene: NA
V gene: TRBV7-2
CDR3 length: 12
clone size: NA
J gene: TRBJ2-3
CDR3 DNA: TGTGCCAGCAGCTTAGAACCAGGCACGCAGTATTTT
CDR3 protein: CASSLEPGTQYF

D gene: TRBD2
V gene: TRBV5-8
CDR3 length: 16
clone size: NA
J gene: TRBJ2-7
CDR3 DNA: TGTGCCAGCAGCTGGCCCAACGGGAGGACCACCTACGAGCAGTACTTC
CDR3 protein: CASSWPNGRTTYEQYF

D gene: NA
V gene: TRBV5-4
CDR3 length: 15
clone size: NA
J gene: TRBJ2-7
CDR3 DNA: TGTGCCAGCAGCCTGGGGGCCTCCCAGACCTACGAGCAGTACTTC
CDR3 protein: CASSLGASQTYEQYF

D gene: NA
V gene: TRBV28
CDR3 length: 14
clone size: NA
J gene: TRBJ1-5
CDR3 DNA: TGTGCCAGCATCGATAAGAGAAGCAATCAGCCCCAGCATTTT
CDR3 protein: CASIDKRSNQPQHF

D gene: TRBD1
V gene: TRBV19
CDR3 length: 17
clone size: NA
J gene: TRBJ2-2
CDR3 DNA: TGTGCCAGTAGTATGGATCCGAGACAGGGAATCACCGGGGAGCTGTTTTTT
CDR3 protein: CASSMDPRQGITGELFF

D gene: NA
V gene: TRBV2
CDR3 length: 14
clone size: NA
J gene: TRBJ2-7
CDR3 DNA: TGTGCCAGCAGTGAAGGCCAACCGGTCTCCGAGCAGTACTTC
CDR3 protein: CASSEGQPVSEQYF

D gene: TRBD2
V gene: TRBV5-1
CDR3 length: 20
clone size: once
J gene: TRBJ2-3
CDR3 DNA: TGCGCCAGCAGACAACCGCTAACTAGCGGGGGGGCTTCAACATCAGATACGCAGTATTTT
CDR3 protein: CASRQPLTSGGASTSDTQYF

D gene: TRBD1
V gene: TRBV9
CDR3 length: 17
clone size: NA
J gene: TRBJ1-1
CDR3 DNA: TGTGCCAGCAGCGTAGGGGGGGGGACAGGGCCAAACACTGAAGCTTTCTTT
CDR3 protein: CASSVGGGTGPNTEAFF

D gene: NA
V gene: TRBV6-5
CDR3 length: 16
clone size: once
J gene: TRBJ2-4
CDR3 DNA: TGTGCCAGCAGTTACAGGTGGCAGGGTGACAAAAACATTCAGTACTTC
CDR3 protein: CASSYRWQGDKNIQYF

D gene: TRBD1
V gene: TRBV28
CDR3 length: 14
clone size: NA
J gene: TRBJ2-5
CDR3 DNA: TGTGCCAGCAGAAAAAGGGGGCTGGGGGAGACCCAGTACTTC
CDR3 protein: CASRKRGLGETQYF

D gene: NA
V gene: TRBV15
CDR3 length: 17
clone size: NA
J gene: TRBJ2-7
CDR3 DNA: TGTGCCACCAGCGGAGACTTGGGGCAGGGGAACTCCTACGAGCAGTACTTC
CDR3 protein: CATSGDLGQGNSYEQYF

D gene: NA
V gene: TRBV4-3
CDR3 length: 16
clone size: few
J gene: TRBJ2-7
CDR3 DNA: TGCGCCAGCAGCCAAGAAAAGCGGGGGACAGACTACGAGCAGTACTTC
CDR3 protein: CASSQEKRGTDYEQYF

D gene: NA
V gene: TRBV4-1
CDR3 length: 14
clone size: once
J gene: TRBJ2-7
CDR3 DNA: TGCGCCAGCAGCCAAGACCAACAGGCCTTCGAGCAGTACTTC
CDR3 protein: CASSQDQQAFEQYF

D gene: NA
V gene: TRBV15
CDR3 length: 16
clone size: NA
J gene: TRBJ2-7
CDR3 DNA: TGTGCCACCAGCCCAACAAAAGGGGGACTAAATTTCGAGCAGTACTTC
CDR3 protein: CATSPTKGGLNFEQYF

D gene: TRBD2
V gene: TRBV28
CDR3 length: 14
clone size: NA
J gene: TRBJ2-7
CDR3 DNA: TGTGCCAGCCTCCGGAGCGGGAGATCCTACGAGCAGTACTTC
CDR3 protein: CASLRSGRSYEQYF

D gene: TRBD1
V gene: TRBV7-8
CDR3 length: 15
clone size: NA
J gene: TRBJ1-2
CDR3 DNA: TGTGCCAGCAGCCCACGGACAGGGGGGTGGGATGGCTACACCTTC
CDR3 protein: CASSPRTGGWDGYTF

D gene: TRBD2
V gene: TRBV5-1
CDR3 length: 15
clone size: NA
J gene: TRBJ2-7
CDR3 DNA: TGCGCCAGCAGCCGGAAGACTAGCGGAGACTACGAGCAGTACTTC
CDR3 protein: CASSRKTSGDYEQYF

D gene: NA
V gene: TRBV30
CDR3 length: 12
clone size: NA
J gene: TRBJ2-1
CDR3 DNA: TGTGCCTCTTCCGGACTGTACAATGAGCAGTTCTTC
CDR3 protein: CASSGLYNEQFF

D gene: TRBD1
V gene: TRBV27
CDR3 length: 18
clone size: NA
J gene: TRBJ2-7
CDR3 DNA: TGTGCCAGCAGTTTATCTATTCGGGACAGGGGCGTACCCTACGAGCAGTACTTC
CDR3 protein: CASSLSIRDRGVPYEQYF

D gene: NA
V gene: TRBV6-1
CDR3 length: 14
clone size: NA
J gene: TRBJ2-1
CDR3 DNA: TGTGCCAGCGGCCCAAGAAAGGTGGAGGGCGAGCAGTTCTTC
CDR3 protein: CASGPRKVEGEQFF

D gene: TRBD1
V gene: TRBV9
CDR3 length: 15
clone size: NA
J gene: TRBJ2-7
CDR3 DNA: TGTGCCAGCAGCGGCACAGGGACAGAGACCTACGAGCAGTACTTC
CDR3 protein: CASSGTGTETYEQYF

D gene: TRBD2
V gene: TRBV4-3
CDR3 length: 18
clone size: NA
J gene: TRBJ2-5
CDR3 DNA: TGCGCCAGCAGCCAAGTAGTAGCGGGGGGGCCTTGTCGGGAGACCCAGTACTTC
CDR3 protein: CASSQVVAGGPCRETQYF

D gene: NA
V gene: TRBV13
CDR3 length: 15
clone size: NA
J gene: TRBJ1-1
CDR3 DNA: TGTGCCAGCAGTCGTAGTAGGACACCCTCCCCTGAAGCTTTCTTT
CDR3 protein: CASSRSRTPSPEAFF

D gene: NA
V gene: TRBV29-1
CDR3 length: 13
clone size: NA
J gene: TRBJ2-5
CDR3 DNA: TGCAGCGTTGAAATAGGACAAGAGGAGACCCAGTACTTC
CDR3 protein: CSVEIGQEETQYF

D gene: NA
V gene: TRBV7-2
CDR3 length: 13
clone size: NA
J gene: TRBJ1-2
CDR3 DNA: TGTGCCAGCAGTCGCCGGGTCTACTATGGCTACACCTTC
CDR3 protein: CASSRRVYYGYTF

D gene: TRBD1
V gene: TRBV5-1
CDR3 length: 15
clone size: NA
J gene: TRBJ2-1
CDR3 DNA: TGCGCCAGCAGCCTCGTCCCGGGACAGGTAAATGAGCAGTTCTTC
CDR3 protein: CASSLVPGQVNEQFF

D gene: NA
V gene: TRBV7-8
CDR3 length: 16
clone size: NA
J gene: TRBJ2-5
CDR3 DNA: TGTGCCAGCAGCTCGACGGCCGCTAGCGACCAAGAGACCCAGTACTTC
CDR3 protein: CASSSTAASDQETQYF

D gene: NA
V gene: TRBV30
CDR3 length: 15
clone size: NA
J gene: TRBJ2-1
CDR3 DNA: TGTGCCTGGAGTGCGAGGGTAGGAGTCTACAATGAGCAGTTCTTC
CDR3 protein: CAWSARVGVYNEQFF

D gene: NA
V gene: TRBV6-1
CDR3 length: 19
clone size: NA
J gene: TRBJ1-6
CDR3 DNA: TGTGCCAGCAGTGTCCGTGGACAGCCAAATCGGAAAATTAATTCACCCCTCCACTTT
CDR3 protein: CASSVRGQPNRKINSPLHF

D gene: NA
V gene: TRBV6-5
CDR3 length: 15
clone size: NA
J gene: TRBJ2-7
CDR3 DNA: TGTGCCAGCAGTTACTCCCAGGGATTTTCCTACGAGCAGTACTTC
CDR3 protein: CASSYSQGFSYEQYF

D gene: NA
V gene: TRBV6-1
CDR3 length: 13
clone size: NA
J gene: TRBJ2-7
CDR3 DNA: TGTGCCAGTTGGGCAGCTTTGACCTACGAGCAGTACTTC
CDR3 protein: CASWAALTYEQYF